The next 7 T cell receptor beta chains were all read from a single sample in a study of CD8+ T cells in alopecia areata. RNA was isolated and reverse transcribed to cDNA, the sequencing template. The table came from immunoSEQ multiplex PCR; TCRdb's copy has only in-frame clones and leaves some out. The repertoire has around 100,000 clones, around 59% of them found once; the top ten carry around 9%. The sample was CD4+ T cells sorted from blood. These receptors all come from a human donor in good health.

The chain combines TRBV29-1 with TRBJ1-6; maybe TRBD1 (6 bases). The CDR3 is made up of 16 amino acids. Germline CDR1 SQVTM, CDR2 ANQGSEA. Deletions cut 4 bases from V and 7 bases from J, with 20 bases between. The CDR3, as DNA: TGCAGCGTTGGACGGGGGCGAAAGGGGGGAAATTCACCCCTCCACTTT. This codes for CSVGRGRKGGNSPLHF. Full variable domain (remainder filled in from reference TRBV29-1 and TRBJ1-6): SAVISQKPSRDICQRGTSLTIQCQVDSQVTMMFWYRQQPGQSLTLIATANQGSEATYESGFVIDKFPISRPNLTFSTLTVSNMSPEDSSIYLCSVGRGRKGGNSPLHFGNGTRLTVT.

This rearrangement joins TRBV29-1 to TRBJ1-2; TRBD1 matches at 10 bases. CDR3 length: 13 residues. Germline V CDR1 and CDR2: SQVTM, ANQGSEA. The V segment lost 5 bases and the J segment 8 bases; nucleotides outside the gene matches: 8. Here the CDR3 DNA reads TGCAGCGTTATCCGACAGGGGGCATGGGGCTACACCTTC. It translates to CSVIRQGAWGYTF.

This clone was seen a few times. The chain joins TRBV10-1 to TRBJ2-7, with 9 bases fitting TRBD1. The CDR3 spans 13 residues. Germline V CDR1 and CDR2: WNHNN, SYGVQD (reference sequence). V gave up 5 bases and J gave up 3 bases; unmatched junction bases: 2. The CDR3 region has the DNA TGCGCCAGCAGTAAGGGACAGGGCTACGAGCAGTACTTC. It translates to CASSKGQGYEQYF.

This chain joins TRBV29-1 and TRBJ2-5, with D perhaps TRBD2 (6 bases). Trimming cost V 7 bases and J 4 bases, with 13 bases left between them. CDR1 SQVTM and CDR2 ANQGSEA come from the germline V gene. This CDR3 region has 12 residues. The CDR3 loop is CSAEGGGETQYF. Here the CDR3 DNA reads TGCAGCGCCGAGGGAGGCGGAGAGACCCAGTACTTC. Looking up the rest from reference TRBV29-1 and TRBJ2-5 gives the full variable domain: SAVISQKPSRDICQRGTSLTIQCQVDSQVTMMFWYRQQPGQSLTLIATANQGSEATYESGFVIDKFPISRPNLTFSTLTVSNMSPEDSSIYLCSAEGGGETQYFGPGTRLLVL.

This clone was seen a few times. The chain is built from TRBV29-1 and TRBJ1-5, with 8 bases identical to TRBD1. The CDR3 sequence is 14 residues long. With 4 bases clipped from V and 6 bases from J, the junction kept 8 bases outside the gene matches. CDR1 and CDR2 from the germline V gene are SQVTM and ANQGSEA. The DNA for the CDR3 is TGCAGCGTTGCGGGGACAGGTTTGGGTCAGCCCCAGCATTTT. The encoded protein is CSVAGTGLGQPQHF. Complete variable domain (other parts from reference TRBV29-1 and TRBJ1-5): SAVISQKPSRDICQRGTSLTIQCQVDSQVTMMFWYRQQPGQSLTLIATANQGSEATYESGFVIDKFPISRPNLTFSTLTVSNMSPEDSSIYLCSVAGTGLGQPQHFGDGTRLSIL.

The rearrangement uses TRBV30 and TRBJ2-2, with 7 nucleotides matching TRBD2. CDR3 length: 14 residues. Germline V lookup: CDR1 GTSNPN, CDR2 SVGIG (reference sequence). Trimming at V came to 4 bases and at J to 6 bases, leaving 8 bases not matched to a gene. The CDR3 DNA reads TGTGCCTGGACCCCGTGGGGGGGGGCCGGGGAGCTGTTTTTT. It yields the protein CAWTPWGGAGELFF.

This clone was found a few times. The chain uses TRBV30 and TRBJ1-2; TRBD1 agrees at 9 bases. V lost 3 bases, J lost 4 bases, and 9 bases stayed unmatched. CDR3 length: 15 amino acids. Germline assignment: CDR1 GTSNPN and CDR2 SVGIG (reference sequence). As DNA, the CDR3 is TGTGCCTGGAGCCGCGGGACAGGGCGTTCCTATGGCTACACCTTC. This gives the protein CAWSRGTGRSYGYTF.